This is a list of T cell receptor beta chains from one sample in a study of blood T cell repertoires in COVID-19. This table comes from immunoSEQ multiplex PCR, and its TCRdb copy is limited to in-frame clones, with some not included. In the table there are 270,000 or so clones, under 95% of which are singletons. The sequenced material came from PBMCs or T cells enriched from blood (not recorded which). These receptors all come from a man aged 35-49 years who had been exposed to COVID-19. Each CDR3 is given with its conserved first and last residue. A D gene is named only where the DNA matches it firmly. Expanded clones are given a class, and other clones once, few, many or no size at all.

V,J,D,size,CDR3,DNA
TRBV5-1,TRBJ2-1,TRBD2,NA,CASSVFSSGRRLGEQFF,TGCGCCAGCAGCGTCTTCTCTAGCGGGAGACGGTTAGGTGAGCAGTTCTTC
TRBV18,TRBJ2-2,TRBD1,NA,CASSPTGGTGELFF,TGTGCCAGCTCACCAACAGGGGGTACCGGGGAGCTGTTTTTT
TRBV7-9,TRBJ2-7,TRBD1,NA,CASRPNPRTGRNNEQYF,TGTGCCAGCAGACCAAATCCCCGGACAGGGAGAAACAACGAGCAGTACTTC
TRBV5-1,TRBJ2-2,TRBD2,NA,CASSTTGEGNTGELFF,TGCGCCAGCAGCACCACGGGGGAGGGGAACACCGGGGAGCTGTTTTTT
TRBV3-1/TRBV3-2,TRBJ1-5,NA,NA,CASSQGLTLLGNQPQHF,TGTGCCAGCAGCCAAGGATTGACTCTCTTGGGTAATCAGCCCCAGCATTTT
TRBV7-9,TRBJ2-2,NA,NA,CASSSSIMGQRYTGELFF,TGTGCCAGCAGCTCATCGATCATGGGGCAGAGATACACCGGGGAGCTGTTTTTT
TRBV5-1,TRBJ1-1,NA,NA,CASSSDYNTEAFF,TGCGCCAGCAGCTCGGACTATAACACTGAAGCTTTCTTT
TRBV24-1,TRBJ1-1,NA,NA,CATSDRGRNTEAFF,TGTGCCACCAGTGACAGGGGACGGAACACTGAAGCTTTCTTT
TRBV30,TRBJ2-1,TRBD2,NA,CACTPGLAGLSSYNEQFF,TGTGCCTGTACCCCGGGACTAGCGGGGCTTAGCTCCTACAATGAGCAGTTCTTC
TRBV2,TRBJ1-2,TRBD1,NA,CASKDRGYGYTF,TGTGCCAGCAAGGACAGGGGATATGGCTACACCTTC
TRBV7-9,TRBJ2-3,NA,NA,CASSLDVALDTDTQYF,TGTGCCAGCAGCTTAGATGTCGCCCTAGACACAGATACGCAGTATTTT
TRBV28,TRBJ1-5,TRBD1,NA,CASTRTGPNQPQHF,TGTGCCAGCACCCGGACAGGGCCTAATCAGCCCCAGCATTTT
TRBV5-1,TRBJ1-2,NA,few,CASSLPELDRLGYTF,TGCGCCAGCAGCCTACCTGAACTTGACAGACTCGGCTACACCTTC
TRBV7-9,TRBJ1-4,TRBD1,NA,CASSRDRGNEKLFF,TGTGCCAGCAGCCGGGACAGGGGTAATGAAAAACTGTTTTTT
TRBV28,TRBJ2-7,NA,NA,CASSLVGQGMPEQYF,TGTGCCAGCAGTTTAGTAGGACAAGGGATGCCCGAGCAGTACTTC
TRBV29-1,TRBJ2-2,NA,once,CSVDRTPGRGHTGELFF,TGCAGCGTTGATAGAACCCCAGGGCGGGGGCACACCGGGGAGCTGTTTTTT